This T cell receptor (beta chain) was profiled in a study of graft-versus-host responses after intestinal transplantation. About the study: Recipients underwent multivisceral, liver-intestinal, or isolated intestinal transplants. Anti-thymocyte globulin was used for induction in all recipients, who then took tacrolimus and steroids for roughly three years. Points from the study as a whole: Those patients showing graft-donor T cell macrochimerism displayed high graft-versus-host to host-versus-graft clonal ratios in allografts.

V was pared by 2 bases and J by 3 bases, with 8 bases between. Germline-derived CDR1 and CDR2 are LNHDA and SQIVND (reference sequence). This CDR3 region has 14 residues. As for this clone: The target antigen is unknown.

Profiling relied on immunoSEQ multiplex PCR, and the TCRdb table lists in-frame clones only, not all of them. The sample carries just under 50,000 clones, 65% to 85% recorded once. This sequence was found in a human donor who was the organ donor for an intestinal transplant. The rearrangement joins TRBV19 to TRBJ2-4, with D tentatively TRBD1 (6 bases). Sequencing was performed on unstimulated CD4+ T cells sorted from spleen or lymph node cells, taken before transplant. CDR3 DNA sequence: TGTGCCAGTAGTATATGGGACATCAAAAACATTCAGTACTTC. Protein product: CASSIWDIKNIQYF. Full variable domain (missing parts from reference TRBV19 and TRBJ2-4): DGGITQSPKYLFRKEGQNVTLSCEQNLNHDAMYWYRQDPGQGLRLIYYSQIVNDFQKGDIAEGYSVSREKKESFPLTVTSAQKNPTAFYLCASSIWDIKNIQYFGAGTRLSVL.